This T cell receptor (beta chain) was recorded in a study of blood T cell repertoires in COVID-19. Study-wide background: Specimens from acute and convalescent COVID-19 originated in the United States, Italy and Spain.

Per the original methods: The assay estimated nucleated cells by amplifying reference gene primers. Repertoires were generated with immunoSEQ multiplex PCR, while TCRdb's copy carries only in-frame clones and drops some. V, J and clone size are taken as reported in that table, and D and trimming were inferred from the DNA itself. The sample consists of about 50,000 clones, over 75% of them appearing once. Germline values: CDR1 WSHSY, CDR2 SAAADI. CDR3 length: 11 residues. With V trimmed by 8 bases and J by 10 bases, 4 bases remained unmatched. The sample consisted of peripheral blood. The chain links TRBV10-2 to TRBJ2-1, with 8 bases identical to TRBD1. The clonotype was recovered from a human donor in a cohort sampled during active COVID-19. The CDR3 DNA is TGCGCCAGCGAGACAGGGGAAGAGCAGTTCTTC. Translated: CASETGEEQFF.